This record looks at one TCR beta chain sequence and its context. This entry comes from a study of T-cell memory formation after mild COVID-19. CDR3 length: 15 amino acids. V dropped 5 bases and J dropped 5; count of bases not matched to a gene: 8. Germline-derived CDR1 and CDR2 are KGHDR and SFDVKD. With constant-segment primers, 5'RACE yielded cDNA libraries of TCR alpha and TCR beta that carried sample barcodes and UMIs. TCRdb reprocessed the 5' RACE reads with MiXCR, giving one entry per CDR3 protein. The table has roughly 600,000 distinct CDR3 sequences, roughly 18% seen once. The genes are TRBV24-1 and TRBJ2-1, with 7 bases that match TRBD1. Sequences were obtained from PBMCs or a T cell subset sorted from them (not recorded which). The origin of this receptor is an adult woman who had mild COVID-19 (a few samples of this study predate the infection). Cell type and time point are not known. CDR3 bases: TGTGCCACCAGTGGACAGACAGGGCCCGACAATGAGCAGTTCTTC. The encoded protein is CATSGQTGPDNEQFF.